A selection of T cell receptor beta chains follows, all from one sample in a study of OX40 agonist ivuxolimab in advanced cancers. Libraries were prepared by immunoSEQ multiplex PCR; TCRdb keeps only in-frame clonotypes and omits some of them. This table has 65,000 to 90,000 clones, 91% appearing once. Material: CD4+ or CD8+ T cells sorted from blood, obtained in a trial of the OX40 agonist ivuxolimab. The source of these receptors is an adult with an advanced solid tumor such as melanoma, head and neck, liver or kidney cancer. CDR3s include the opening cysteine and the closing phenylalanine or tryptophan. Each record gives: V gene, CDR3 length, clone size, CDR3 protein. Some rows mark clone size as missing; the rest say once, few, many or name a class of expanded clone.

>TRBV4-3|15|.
CASSQEAVHNEKLFF
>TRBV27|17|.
CASSLSWGGSSYNEQFF
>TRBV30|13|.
CAWSVPGDYGYTF
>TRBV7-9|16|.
CASRHRTGVRTDTQYF
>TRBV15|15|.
CATSTLISANTEAFF
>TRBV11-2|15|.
CASSLAGIVNTEAFF
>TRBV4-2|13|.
CASSQEGAETQYF
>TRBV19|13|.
CASSLRRVGEAFF
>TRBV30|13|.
CAWSVQGNQPQHF
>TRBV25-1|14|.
CASSELGRVYEQYF
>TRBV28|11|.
CASNSNQPQHF
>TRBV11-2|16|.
CASSLDEAVSPYGYTF
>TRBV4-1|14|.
CASSQAAAGQPQHF
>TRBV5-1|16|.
CASSPGTGGGWTEAFF
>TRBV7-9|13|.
CASSLVRSYEQYF
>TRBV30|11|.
CAWSGTDEAFF
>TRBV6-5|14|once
CASSSMQGHQPQHF
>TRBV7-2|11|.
CASSPADTQYF
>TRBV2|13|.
CARSPGGGNEQYF
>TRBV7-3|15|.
CASRNTSGRDNEQFF
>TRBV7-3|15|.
CASSLTGGDPATQYF
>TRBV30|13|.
CAWSVQGHQPQHF
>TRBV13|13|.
CASSPGPNQPQHF
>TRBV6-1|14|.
CASSETGSTGELFF
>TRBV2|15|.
CASSEGSMSNQPQHF
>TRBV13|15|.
CASSFPTGRDNEQFF
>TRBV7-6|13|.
CASSPTGGYGYTF
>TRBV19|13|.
CASSIVVPDEQFF
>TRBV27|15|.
CASSLSWGSNQPQHF
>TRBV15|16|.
CATSRDRGTVYSPLHF
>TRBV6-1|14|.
CASNQIGGTDTQYF
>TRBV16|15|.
CASSQSLVGQETQYF
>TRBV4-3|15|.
CASSQDGSDRDIQYF
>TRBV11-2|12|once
CASSRDSGVQFF
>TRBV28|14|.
CASGGGSRDLTQYF
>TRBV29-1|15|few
CSVGTGTERNQPQHF
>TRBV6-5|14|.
CASSDRGLYQPQHF
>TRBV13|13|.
CASSLGTVYEQYF
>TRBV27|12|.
CASSFYNSPLHF
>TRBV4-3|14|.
CASSQYRSGNTIYF
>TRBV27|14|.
CASSRTDSNQPQHF
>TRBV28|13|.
CASSLSVLYEQYF
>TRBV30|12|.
CAWSVDSQPQHF
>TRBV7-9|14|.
CASSLTYMNTEAFF
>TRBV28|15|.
CASSRRGGSTDTQYF
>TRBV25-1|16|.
CASSEFVGLAADTQYF
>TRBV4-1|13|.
CASSQGRGNTIYF
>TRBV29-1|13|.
CSVETGIGNTIYF
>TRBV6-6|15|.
CASSPTGSNGNIQYF
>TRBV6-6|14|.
CASIMSGIPNEQFF
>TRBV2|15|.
CASSIGTSDTDTQYF
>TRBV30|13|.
CAWSMGHNQPQHF
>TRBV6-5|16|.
CASSYSKEFLNTEAFF
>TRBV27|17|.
CASSLVVGTGVGQPQHF
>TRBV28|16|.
CASSLMQAGRGYEQYF